This T cell receptor beta chain was identified during a study of identical twins (TCRdb year 2016). General notes on the study: To test whether fetal clonotypes persist, the study used deep sequencing on TCR alpha and beta repertoires from monozygotic twins, unrelated adults of various ages, and cord blood. To rule out contamination, replicate twin experiments were performed at different times with different library preparation protocols. The paper as a whole reports these results and caveats: Invariant T cells such as MAIT and iNKT could partly confound zero-insertion analyses, although diverse VJ usage argued against such confounding for most clonotypes. In beta out-of-frame sequences, excess twin sharing was weaker, because having fewer shared sequences lowered the signal-to-noise ratio. Compared with coincidental sharing between unrelated individuals, out-of-frame TCR alpha sequences shared between twins had an excess of sequences with low generation probability. In monozygotic twins, recombination models systematically underestimated out-of-frame TCR alpha sharing, but the models matched the sharing seen between unrelated individuals. Fewer insertions were carried by abundant cord blood beta clonotypes, a similar but weaker trend appeared in young adult naive repertoires, and no such trend appeared in memory repertoires. Because the same donors could not be followed over many years, the conclusions depended on cross-sectional statistical analysis.

From a lookup of the germline V gene, CDR1 and CDR2 are SGHRS and YFSETQ. The CDR3 goes from the cysteine to the phenylalanine over 15 residues. CDR3 DNA only is kept here, 45 bases in frame from base 1. V and J lose 1 base and 4 bases, and a span of 11 bases separates them. There are a few counts of this clonotype. What antigen it recognizes has not been identified. Base qualities are missing; no much larger clone stands one base away. The library came from 5' RACE. The listed sequencing device is Illumina HiSeq 2000. Template switching added a universal primer binding site, and the final cDNA carried a unique molecular identifier that allowed TCR cDNA molecules to be counted accurately. First-strand cDNA for TCR alpha and beta chains was synthesized from specific primers in the conserved constant-segment region. Each cDNA library was double barcoded, with a SMART-Mk sample barcode plus Illumina barcodes, to control for contamination. TruSeq adapter sequences, together with Illumina sample barcodes, were added in two successive PCR steps. The Illumina HiSeq platform was used with custom primers to sequence TCR alpha and beta cDNA libraries. Concerning the study's data processing: Unique molecular identifiers were extracted from raw reads with MiGEC, and CDR3 positions were determined with MiXCR. Recombination models were inferred per individual with the repgenHMM and IGoR tools using an EM algorithm. Shared clonotypes were analyzed with the tcR package in R, and sharing was normalized by the product of cloneset sizes. Out-of-frame nonproductive sequences were analyzed to study raw recombination free of thymic and clonal selection effects. The public reads were reprocessed in TCRdb via fastp at Q25 and MiXCR, keeping in-frame beta chains. Rows are combined by CDR3 protein, so each entry shows the most common genes and DNA. For this entry, the V and J calls and clone size follow TCRdb and not the study's own pipeline. Within this sample are around 250,000 distinct CDR3 sequences, with roughly 7% of them counted one time only. The ten largest clones represent roughly 3.6% of the sample.

Every donor was a healthy Caucasian. Three pairs of female monozygotic twins, all aged about 18 to 30 years, made up the twin cohort. Using Miltenyi CD45RO+ enrichment and human naive T-cell isolation kits, memory (CD45RO+) and naive T cells were isolated from PBMC. This same sample was also taken into another study, of yellow fever vaccine responses in identical twins. According to the second study: The T cell response to vaccination in identical twins was reported by the authors to appear partly convergent and partly personalized. Focusing on identical twins, the study followed the T cell clones that responded to the vaccine, and did so with precision.

Sample: memory (CD45RO+) T cells sorted from blood. Interpreted using the paper, the cell subset or site label stands for: CD45RO+ enriched T cells. The rearranged segments are TRBV5-1 and TRBJ2-2; the D gene could be TRBD1 or TRBD2, each one agreeing over 6 bases. The TCR was taken from a woman between 18 and 29 years old in good health. The nucleotide sequence reads TGCGCCAGCAGCTTGCCGGGGGCGGGCACCGGGGAGCTGTTTTTT. Protein translation: CASSLPGAGTGELFF.